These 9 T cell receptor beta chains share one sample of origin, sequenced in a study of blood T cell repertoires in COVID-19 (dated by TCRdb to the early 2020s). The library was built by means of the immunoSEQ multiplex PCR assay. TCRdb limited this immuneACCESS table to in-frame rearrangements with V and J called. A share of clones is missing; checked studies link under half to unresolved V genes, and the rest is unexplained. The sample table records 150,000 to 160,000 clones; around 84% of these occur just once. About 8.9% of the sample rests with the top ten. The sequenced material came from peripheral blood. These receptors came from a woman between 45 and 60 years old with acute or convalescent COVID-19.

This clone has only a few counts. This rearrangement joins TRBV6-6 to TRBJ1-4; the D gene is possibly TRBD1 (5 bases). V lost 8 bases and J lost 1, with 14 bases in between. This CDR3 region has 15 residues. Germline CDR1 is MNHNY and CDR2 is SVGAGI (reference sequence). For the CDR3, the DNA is TGTGCCAGCTGCGACAGACAGCTAACTAATGAAAAACTGTTTTTT. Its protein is CASCDRQLTNEKLFF.

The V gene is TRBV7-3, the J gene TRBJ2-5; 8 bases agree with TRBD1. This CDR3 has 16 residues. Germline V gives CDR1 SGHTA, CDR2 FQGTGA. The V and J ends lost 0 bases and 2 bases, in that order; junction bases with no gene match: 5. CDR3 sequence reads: CASSLTHGQGQETQYF. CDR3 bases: TGTGCCAGCAGCTTAACCCACGGACAGGGTCAAGAGACCCAGTACTTC.

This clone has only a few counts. Here the CDR3 reads CASSYNGGVGEKLFF. CDR3 DNA sequence: TGTGCCAGCAGTTACAACGGAGGGGTAGGGGAAAAACTGTTTTTT. The genes are TRBV6-6 and TRBJ1-4; D may be TRBD1 (5 bases). There are 15 residues in the CDR3. The germline V gene encodes CDR1 MNHNY and CDR2 SVGAGI (reference sequence). Trimming removed 2 bases from V and 8 bases from J, with 15 bases in between.

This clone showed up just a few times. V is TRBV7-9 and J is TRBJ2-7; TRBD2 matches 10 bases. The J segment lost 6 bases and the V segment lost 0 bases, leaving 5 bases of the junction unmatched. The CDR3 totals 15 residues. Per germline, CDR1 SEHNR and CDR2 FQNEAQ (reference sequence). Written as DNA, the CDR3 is TGTGCCAGCAGCTTAGCCCTAGCGGGAGACGGCGAGCAGTACTTC. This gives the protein CASSLALAGDGEQYF.

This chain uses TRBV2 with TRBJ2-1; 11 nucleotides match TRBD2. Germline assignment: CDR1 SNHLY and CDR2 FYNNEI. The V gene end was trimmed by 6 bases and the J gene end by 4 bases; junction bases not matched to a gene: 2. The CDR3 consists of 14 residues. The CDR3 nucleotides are TGTGCCAGCAGCCTAGCGGGGGGTTACAATGAGCAGTTCTTC. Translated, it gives CASSLAGGYNEQFF. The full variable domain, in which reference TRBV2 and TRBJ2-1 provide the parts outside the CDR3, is EPEVTQTPSHQVTQMGQEVILRCVPISNHLYFYWYRQILGQKVEFLVSFYNNEISEKSEIFDDQFSVERPDGSNFTLKIRSTKLEDSAMYFCASSLAGGYNEQFFGPGTRLTVL.

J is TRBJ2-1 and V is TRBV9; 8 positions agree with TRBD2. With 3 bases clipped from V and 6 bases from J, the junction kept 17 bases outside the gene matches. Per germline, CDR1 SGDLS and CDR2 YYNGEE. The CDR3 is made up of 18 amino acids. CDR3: CASSGGLLKREIGNEQFF. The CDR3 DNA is TGTGCCAGCAGCGGAGGCCTCCTAAAGCGGGAGATTGGCAATGAGCAGTTCTTC.

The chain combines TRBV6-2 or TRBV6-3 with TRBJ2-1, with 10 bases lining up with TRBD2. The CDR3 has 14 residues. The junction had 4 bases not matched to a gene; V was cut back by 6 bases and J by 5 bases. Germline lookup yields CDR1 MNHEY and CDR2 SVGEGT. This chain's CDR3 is CASSLSGGNNEQFF. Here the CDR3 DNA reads TGTGCCAGCAGCCTTAGCGGGGGGAACAATGAGCAGTTCTTC.

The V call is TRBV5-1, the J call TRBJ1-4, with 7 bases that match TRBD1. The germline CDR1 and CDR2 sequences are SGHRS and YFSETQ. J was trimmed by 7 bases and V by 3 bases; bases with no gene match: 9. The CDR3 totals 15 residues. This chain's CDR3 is CASSSEQGRGEKLFF. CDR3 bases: TGCGCCAGCAGCTCCGAACAGGGGCGCGGTGAAAAACTGTTTTTT. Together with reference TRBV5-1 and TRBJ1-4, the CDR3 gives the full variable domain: KAGVTQTPRYLIKTRGQQVTLSCSPISGHRSVSWYQQTPGQGLQFLFEYFSETQRNKGNFPGRFSGRQFSNSRSEMNVSTLELGDSALYLCASSSEQGRGEKLFFGSGTQLSVL.

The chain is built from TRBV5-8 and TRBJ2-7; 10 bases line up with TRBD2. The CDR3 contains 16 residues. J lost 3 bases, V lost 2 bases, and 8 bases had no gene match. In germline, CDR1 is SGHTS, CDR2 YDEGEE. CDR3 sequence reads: CASSFGWTSGVYEQYF. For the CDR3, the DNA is TGTGCCAGCAGCTTTGGATGGACTAGCGGTGTCTACGAGCAGTACTTC.